Described below is a single T cell receptor (beta chain) sequence and its context. Its matching antigen is unknown. These data belong to a study of vaccination and CD4 T cells after COVID-19. This CDR3 has 14 amino acids. Per the germline V gene, CDR1 is LNHDA and CDR2 is SQIVND (reference sequence). The V gene lost 1 base and the J gene lost 2 bases, with 9 bases spanning the gap. The Oncomine TCR Beta short-read assay generated sequence data from the DNA of cultured CD4+ T cells. TCRdb re-called the PCR reads through MiXCR, storing one row per CDR3 protein. The table shows approximately 21,000 distinct CDR3 sequences, with around 46% occurring only once. Regarding time point: late sampling 161 to 241 days after vaccination in a few convalescent patients. The treatment: approximately 9-day PBMC culture with coronavirus spike peptide pools or control peptides (ViraFEST assay).

The V and J genes are TRBV19 and TRBJ2-7, with unresolved D. This receptor was taken from a human donor who had recovered from COVID-19. This material consisted of CD4+ T cells from blood, cultured in vitro, taken about 7 months after SARS-CoV-2 vaccination. CDR3 nucleotide sequence: TGTGCCAGTAGTATAGGGGGTCCGACCTACGAGCAGTACTTC. Translating it yields CASSIGGPTYEQYF.